A selection of T cell receptor beta chains follows, all from one sample in a study of blood T cells in healthy people across ages. TCRdb processed the 5' RACE reads anew with MiXCR; each CDR3 protein has one entry. The sample lists hundreds of thousands of distinct CDR3 sequences; approximately 21% were seen once. Sequencing used blood. These receptors were obtained from a man in his 70s in good health. Each CDR3 is given with its conserved first and last residue. Each record gives: D gene, J gene, clone size, V gene, CDR3 DNA, CDR3 protein. A D gene is named only where the DNA matches it firmly. Some rows have no size entry. The others give once, few or many, or a class for an expanded clone.

NA	TRBJ1-1	NA	TRBV27	TGTGCCAGCTCTACGGCCCAGAGAAGGAACACTGAAGCTTTCTTT	CASSTAQRRNTEAFF
NA	TRBJ2-6	NA	TRBV7-9	TGTGCCAGCAGCTTACGCCAGAGCTCTGGGGCCAACGTCCTGACTTTC	CASSLRQSSGANVLTF
NA	TRBJ2-5	NA	TRBV7-2	TGTGCCAGCAGCCTAGGTGGCTTGGGGTCACAGTACTTC	CASSLGGLGSQYF
NA	TRBJ1-6	few	TRBV4-3	TGCGCCAGCAGCCAAGATTGGGCTCCGGGCAATTCACCCCTCCACTTT	CASSQDWAPGNSPLHF
NA	TRBJ2-2	NA	TRBV11-2	TGTGCCAGCAGCTTAACCCAGAACACCGGGGAGCTGTTTTTT	CASSLTQNTGELFF
TRBD1	TRBJ2-5	NA	TRBV5-1	TGCGCCAGCAGCTGGACAGGGGAGGTAGAGACCCAGTACTTC	CASSWTGEVETQYF
TRBD2	TRBJ2-1	few	TRBV20-1	TGCAGTGCTAGATCCCTAGCGGGAGTTGTTGAGCAGTTCTTC	CSARSLAGVVEQFF
TRBD1	TRBJ2-7	NA	TRBV19	TGTGCCAGTAGTATACTGCTCGGGCAGGGGGTGAGCGAGCAGTACTTC	CASSILLGQGVSEQYF
NA	TRBJ1-1	NA	TRBV27	TGTGCCAGCAGAGCGGACGGGGGGACTGAAGCTTTCTTT	CASRADGGTEAFF
TRBD2	TRBJ2-4	few	TRBV20-1	TGCAGCGCCCTGAGCGGGGGTGCGTCCAAAAACATTCAGTACTTC	CSALSGGASKNIQYF
NA	TRBJ2-5	many	TRBV29-1	TGCAGCGTTGGGTGGGGCCTTCAAGAGACCCAGTACTTC	CSVGWGLQETQYF
TRBD1	TRBJ1-2	NA	TRBV5-1	TGCGCCAGCAGCGCCGACAGGGGAAGTGGCTACACCTTC	CASSADRGSGYTF
TRBD1	TRBJ2-7	few	TRBV7-2	TGTGCCAGCAGCTCCTGGACAGGGCAAACCTACGAGCAGTACTTC	CASSSWTGQTYEQYF
NA	TRBJ2-6	few	TRBV12-3/TRBV12-4	TGTGCCAGCAGTTTAGGTAGGGTCTCTGGGGCCAACGTCCTGACTTTC	CASSLGRVSGANVLTF
NA	TRBJ2-5	NA	TRBV20-1	TGCAGTGCTAGAGAGAGCGGGTTCCACCAAGAGACCCAGTACTTC	CSARESGFHQETQYF
NA	TRBJ2-1	few	TRBV4-1	TGCGCCAGCACCCCAGACTCGTCGGGCTCCTACAATGAGCAGTTCTTC	CASTPDSSGSYNEQFF
TRBD1	TRBJ2-2	NA	TRBV10-3	TGTGCCATCAGCCCCGGGACAGTGAACACCGGGGAGCTGTTTTTT	CAISPGTVNTGELFF
TRBD1	TRBJ1-2	NA	TRBV28	TGTGCCAGCAGTGGGACAGCCCTAGACTATGGCTACACCTTC	CASSGTALDYGYTF
NA	TRBJ2-3	few	TRBV20-1	TGCAGTGCTAGAGATCGGGCCAGGATTAACACAGATACGCAGTATTTT	CSARDRARINTDTQYF
TRBD1	TRBJ2-5	few	TRBV3-1	TGTGCCAGCAGCCGAGGGACAGGGGGGTTCCAAGAGACCCAGTACTTC	CASSRGTGGFQETQYF
NA	TRBJ1-4	NA	TRBV15	TGTGCCACCAGCAGAGATGGCAGGGAGGATGAAAAACTGTTTTTT	CATSRDGREDEKLFF
TRBD2	TRBJ2-1	NA	TRBV5-5	TGTGCCAGCAGCCAAGGGACTAGCGGGACCTCCTACAATGAGCAGTTCTTC	CASSQGTSGTSYNEQFF
TRBD1	TRBJ2-4	many	TRBV5-1	TGCGCCAGCAGCCCTGGACAGGGAAACATTCAGTACTTC	CASSPGQGNIQYF
TRBD2	TRBJ2-1	few	TRBV4-3	TGCGCCAGCAGCCAAGATAGCGGGAACGGGTACAATGAGCAGTTCTTC	CASSQDSGNGYNEQFF
NA	TRBJ2-2	few	TRBV7-9	TGTGCCAGCAGCGAGACAAGGAACACCGGGGAGCTGTTTTTT	CASSETRNTGELFF
TRBD2	TRBJ2-7	NA	TRBV7-9	TGTGCCAGCACCGGGGGGGGGATGAGTCTTGGGTACGAGCAGTACTTC	CASTGGGMSLGYEQYF
NA	TRBJ2-3	few	TRBV3-1	TGTGCCAGCAGCCCCACGCGGAGAGATACGCAGTATTTT	CASSPTRRDTQYF
TRBD2	TRBJ2-5	few	TRBV20-1	TGCAGTGCTGGACGGGAGGGCCAACAGACCCAGTACTTC	CSAGREGQQTQYF
NA	TRBJ1-4	NA	TRBV6-6	TGTGCCAGCAGTTTGTCGCGAGATGAAAAACTGTTTTTT	CASSLSRDEKLFF
NA	TRBJ2-1	NA	TRBV4-1	TGCGCCAGCAGCCAAGATAAGTTTGCGGGGAACAATGAGCAGTTCTTC	CASSQDKFAGNNEQFF
TRBD2	TRBJ2-5	NA	TRBV11-2	TGTGCCAGCAGCCCCCAGCGGGAGGTGACCCAGTACTTC	CASSPQREVTQYF
NA	TRBJ2-7	NA	TRBV27	TGTGCCAGCAGTTTATCGTATGAGACAGGCATTTACGAGCAGTACTTC	CASSLSYETGIYEQYF
NA	TRBJ1-1	NA	TRBV25-1	TGTGCCAGCAGCCCCCGGGGAGGGGTCGAAGCTTTCTTT	CASSPRGGVEAFF
NA	TRBJ1-4	NA	TRBV19	TGTGCCAGTACCTCTTCTTCAGGCCTGGGGACTAATGAAAAACTGTTTTTT	CASTSSSGLGTNEKLFF
NA	TRBJ2-5	NA	TRBV3-1	TGTGCCAGCAGCCAAGATCCCAGAGGAACGGAGACCCAGTACTTC	CASSQDPRGTETQYF
NA	TRBJ1-5	few	TRBV5-1	TGCGCCAGCAGCTTAGAGGGGGTTTCGGAGCCCCAGCATTTT	CASSLEGVSEPQHF
NA	TRBJ2-3	NA	TRBV12-3/TRBV12-4	TGTGCCAGCAAGGAAGGGAACACGCAGTATTTT	CASKEGNTQYF
TRBD2	TRBJ2-1	many	TRBV12-3/TRBV12-4	TGTGCCAGCAGTTTGGCGGGAGGGAACAATGAGCAGTTCTTC	CASSLAGGNNEQFF
TRBD1	TRBJ2-3	NA	TRBV7-6	TGTGCCAGCAGCTTAGGGGGACAGGGGATTGGCGCAGATACGCAGTATTTT	CASSLGGQGIGADTQYF
TRBD2	TRBJ2-1	NA	TRBV12-3/TRBV12-4	TGTGCCAGCAGTCTACAGCTAGCGGGAGTTGAGCAGTTCTTC	CASSLQLAGVEQFF
TRBD2	TRBJ2-1	NA	TRBV11-3	TGTGCCAGCGGTTCTCAGCGGGGGGGTGACAATGAGCAGTTCTTC	CASGSQRGGDNEQFF
NA	TRBJ2-7	few	TRBV4-2	TGTGCCAGCAGCCAAGACGTCGGACCTTTGGGATACGGGCAGTACTTC	CASSQDVGPLGYGQYF
TRBD1	TRBJ2-4	NA	TRBV6-4	TGTGCCCCGGGACAGGGAGACATTCAGTACTTC	CAPGQGDIQYF
TRBD2	TRBJ2-1	NA	TRBV28	TGTGCCAGCAGTTTAGGTCTAGCGGAGCCTCCCTACAATGAGCAGTTCTTC	CASSLGLAEPPYNEQFF
NA	TRBJ1-2	NA	TRBV7-9	TGTGCCAGCAGAAGAGGGGAACTTGGCTACACCTTC	CASRRGELGYTF